The rows below give T cell receptor beta chains drawn from one sample of a study of cytomegalovirus exposure and HLA in healthy donors. Only in-frame clones appear in the TCRdb table, and some are missing; sequencing was by immunoSEQ multiplex PCR. The table has around 150,000 clones, roughly 80% seen once. Sequenced input: PBMCs. The receptors come from a male donor in good health and CMV-seronegative. CDR3s include the opening cysteine and the closing phenylalanine or tryptophan. The D gene is left open where the match is weak. Rows give clone size only sometimes, using once, few, many, or a class for an expanded clone.

d_call,v_call,clone_size,j_call,cdr3_aa,cdr3_nt
-,TRBV27,once,TRBJ2-4,CASRTGKNIQYF,TGTGCCAGCAGGACAGGCAAAAACATTCAGTACTTC
TRBD1,TRBV7-2,-,TRBJ2-5,CASSLSGGQGETQYF,TGTGCCAGCAGCTTATCAGGGGGCCAGGGGGAGACCCAGTACTTC
TRBD1,TRBV20-1,-,TRBJ2-7,CSGDRGYEQYF,TGCAGTGGGGACAGGGGCTACGAGCAGTACTTC
-,TRBV6-5,-,TRBJ1-2,CASSYWANNNYGYTF,TGTGCCAGCAGTTACTGGGCGAATAATAACTATGGCTACACCTTC
-,TRBV4-3,-,TRBJ2-1,CASSQDYQGGEQFF,TGCGCCAGCAGCCAAGATTATCAAGGGGGTGAGCAGTTCTTC
-,TRBV4-2,-,TRBJ1-4,CASSPEGPGEDEKLFF,TGTGCCAGCAGCCCCGAGGGGCCGGGAGAGGATGAAAAACTGTTTTTT
-,TRBV2,-,TRBJ1-1,CASSAAGENTEAFF,TGTGCCAGCAGTGCGGCAGGGGAGAACACTGAAGCTTTCTTT
TRBD1,TRBV5-1,once,TRBJ2-6,CASSQTGVGANVLTF,TGCGCCAGCAGCCAAACAGGGGTTGGGGCCAACGTCCTGACTTTC
TRBD1,TRBV6-1,-,TRBJ2-7,CASPTGTGKYEQYF,TGTGCCAGCCCGACGGGGACAGGGAAATACGAGCAGTACTTC
-,TRBV7-8,once,TRBJ2-5,CASSLVGIQETQYF,TGTGCCAGCAGCTTAGTCGGGATCCAAGAGACCCAGTACTTC
-,TRBV5-1,-,TRBJ1-1,CASSFLGQYADMNTEAFF,TGCGCCAGCAGCTTCCTTGGCCAGTATGCAGACATGAACACTGAAGCTTTCTTT